The next 2 T cell receptor beta chains were all read from a single sample in a study of blood T cell repertoires in COVID-19 (TCRdb year 2020). To prepare the library, the immunoSEQ multiplex PCR assay was applied. The table comes from immuneACCESS by way of TCRdb, which keeps in-frame sequences with V and J called. Part of the clones is missing from these tables; in studies checked, under half for an unresolved V gene and the rest for unknown reasons. Within this sample are approximately 210,000 clones, with 88% of them counted one time only. The top ten clones comprise approximately 4.5% of the sample. The sample consisted of peripheral blood. These TCRs come from a human donor in a cohort sampled during active COVID-19.

The V call is TRBV9, the J call TRBJ2-7, with 10 bases lining up with TRBD2. The CDR3 totals 14 residues. Germline V lookup: CDR1 SGDLS, CDR2 YYNGEE. J lost 4 bases, V lost 4 bases, and 5 bases had no gene match. The CDR3 loop reads CASSPGTSVYEQYF. In DNA form, the CDR3 reads TGTGCCAGCAGCCCCGGGACTAGCGTTTACGAGCAGTACTTC.

The chain couples TRBV18 to TRBJ2-7, with 8 bases aligning to TRBD2. The germline gives CDR1 KGHSH, CDR2 LQKENI. The V segment lost 1 base and the J segment 4 bases; nucleotides outside the gene matches: 6. This CDR3 contains 15 residues. The CDR3 region has the DNA TGTGCCAGCTCACCACAAGCGGGGGTTGAGTACGAGCAGTACTTC. Its translation: CASSPQAGVEYEQYF.